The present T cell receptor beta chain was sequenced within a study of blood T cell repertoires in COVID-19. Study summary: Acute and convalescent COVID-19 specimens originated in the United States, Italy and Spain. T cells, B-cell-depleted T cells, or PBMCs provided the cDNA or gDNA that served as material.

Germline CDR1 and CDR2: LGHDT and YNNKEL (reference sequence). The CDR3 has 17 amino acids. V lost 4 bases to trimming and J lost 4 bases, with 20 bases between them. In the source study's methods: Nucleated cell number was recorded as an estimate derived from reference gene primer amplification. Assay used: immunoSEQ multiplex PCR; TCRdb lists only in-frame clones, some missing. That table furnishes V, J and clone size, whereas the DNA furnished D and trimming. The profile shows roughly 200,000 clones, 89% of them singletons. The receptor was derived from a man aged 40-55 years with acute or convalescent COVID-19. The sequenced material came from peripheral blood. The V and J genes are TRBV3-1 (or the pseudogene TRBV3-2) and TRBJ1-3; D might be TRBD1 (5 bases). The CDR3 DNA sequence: TGTGCCAGCAGCCCTCTCGGCGGGGGGACGAGAGGAAACACCATATATTTT. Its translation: CASSPLGGGTRGNTIYF.